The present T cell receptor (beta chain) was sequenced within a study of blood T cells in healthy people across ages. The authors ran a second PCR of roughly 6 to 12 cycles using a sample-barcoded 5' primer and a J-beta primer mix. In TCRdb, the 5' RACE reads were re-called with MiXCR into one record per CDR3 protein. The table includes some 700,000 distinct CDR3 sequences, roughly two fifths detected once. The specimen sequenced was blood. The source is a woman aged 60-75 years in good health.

CDR3 in amino acids: CASKSEDSREKLFF. CDR3 DNA: TGTGCCAGCAAGTCCGAAGACAGTAGAGAAAAACTGTTTTTT. The V call is TRBV12-3 or TRBV12-4, the J call TRBJ1-4; tentatively, D is TRBD1 (5 bases). V lost 7 bases to trimming and J lost 8 bases, with 17 bases between them. The CDR3 covers 14 residues.